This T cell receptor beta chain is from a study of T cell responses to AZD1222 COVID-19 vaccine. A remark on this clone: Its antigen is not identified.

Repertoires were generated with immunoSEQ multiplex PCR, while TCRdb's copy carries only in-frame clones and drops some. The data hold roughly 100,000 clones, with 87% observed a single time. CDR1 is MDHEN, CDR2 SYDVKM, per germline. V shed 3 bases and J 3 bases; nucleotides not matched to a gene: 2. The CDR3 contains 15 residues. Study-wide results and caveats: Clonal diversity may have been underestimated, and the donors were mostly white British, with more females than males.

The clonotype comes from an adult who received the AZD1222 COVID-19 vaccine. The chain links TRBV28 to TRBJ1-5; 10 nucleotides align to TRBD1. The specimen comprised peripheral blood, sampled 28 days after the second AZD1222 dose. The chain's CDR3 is CASSFGTGDNQPQHF. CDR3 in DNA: TGTGCCAGCAGTTTCGGGACAGGGGACAATCAGCCCCAGCATTTT. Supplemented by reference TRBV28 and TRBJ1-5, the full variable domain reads DVKVTQSSRYLVKRTGEKVFLECVQDMDHENMFWYRQDPGLGLRLIYFSYDVKMKEKGDIPEGYSVSREKKERFSLILESASTNQTSMYLCASSFGTGDNQPQHFGDGTRLSIL.